Here is one TCR beta chain with its context. No antigen is known for it. This entry belongs to a study of beta chain features in type 1 diabetes. Regarding the study as a whole: TCRB CDR3s were moderately but significantly shorter in Type 1 diabetes patients in all four CD4+ subsets.

Expressed TCRB transcripts were sequenced, since all the RNA that had been isolated was reverse transcribed. Method: immunoSEQ multiplex PCR; TCRdb's copy keeps in-frame clones and lacks some. This table holds roughly 340,000 clones, around 12% found once. The CDR3 loop spans 14 amino acids. CDR1 and CDR2 (germline): SQVTM, ANQGSEA. V lost 7 bases, J lost 1 base, and 16 bases lay in between. The rearrangement joins TRBV29-1 to TRBJ1-1; D possibly corresponds to TRBD1 (5 bases). The TCR sequence derives from a woman between 18 and 30 years old with type 1 diabetes. Material for sequencing was naive CD4+ T cells from blood. This CDR3 is CSALEPQGNTEAFF. As DNA, the CDR3 is TGCAGCGCCCTAGAGCCCCAGGGGAACACTGAAGCTTTCTTT.